The rows below give T cell receptor beta chains drawn from one sample of a study of blood T cell repertoires in COVID-19. Clones were read by immunoSEQ multiplex PCR, and TCRdb kept only the in-frame ones, dropping some. The sample carries 150,000 to 200,000 clones, roughly three quarters recorded once. The sequenced material came from PBMCs or T cells enriched from blood (not recorded which). These TCRs come from a woman between 50 and 59 years old with acute COVID-19. Both conserved end residues are part of each CDR3.

TRBV5-1	TRBJ2-1	CASRTGDSSYNEQFF
TRBV7-6	TRBJ1-1	CASSLAIYRANTEAFF
TRBV28	TRBJ1-1	CASSLRTGGLNTEAFF
TRBV7-9	TRBJ2-1	CASSRGDRGTYNEQFF
TRBV5-6	TRBJ1-5	CASSLGPGQGGMDNQPQHF
TRBV29-1	TRBJ2-3	CSGKRGPGRTDTQYF
TRBV28	TRBJ1-1	CASSFGRGSNTEAFF
TRBV6-5	TRBJ1-6	CASSYTGTGDSPLHF
TRBV29-1	TRBJ2-5	CSALPSGGAWRETQYF
TRBV19	TRBJ1-5	CASSNLEGSNQPQHF
TRBV9	TRBJ1-1	CASSEGTGGNTEAFF
TRBV27	TRBJ1-2	CASSLSDRQFGYTF
TRBV19	TRBJ2-1	CASSGDRAGGEQFF
TRBV4-2	TRBJ1-2	CASSQEGRTAGGYTF
TRBV2	TRBJ1-5	CASSAQGLSNQPQHF
TRBV5-8	TRBJ1-2	CASSLGLWDNGYTF
TRBV27	TRBJ1-2	CASSTTSTGGVGYTF
TRBV18	TRBJ2-2	CASSPGTGGTGELFF
TRBV6-5	TRBJ1-2	CASRAGTGGNYGYTF
TRBV12-3/TRBV12-4	TRBJ1-2	CASSREVGNGYTF
TRBV27	TRBJ1-4	CASSTRGPNEKLFF
TRBV30	TRBJ1-6	CAWSVPGNYNSPLHF
TRBV28	TRBJ2-3	CASSFPGQGTYTDTQYF